A single TCR beta chain is shown here with its context. Its target is not known. This table comes from immunoSEQ multiplex PCR, and its TCRdb copy is limited to in-frame clones, with some not included. The table lists 65,000 to 75,000 clones, 70% to 90% of them singletons. These data are taken from a study of OX40 agonist ivuxolimab in advanced cancers. On the study more broadly: An anti-OX40 (CD134) antibody with agonistic activity, ivuxolimab, was administered to patients.

Overall study results and limits: More expanded clones were found, on average, in CD8+ than in CD4+ T cells. Individuals who were partial responders at 0.1-3.0 mg/kg had clonal expansion that ranked among the lowest. Dosing at 0.1 to 3.0 mg/kg was accompanied by clonal expansion of CD4+ and CD8+ blood T cells by week 6.

V was clipped by 2 bases and J by 0 bases, with 8 bases between them. The CDR3 runs 15 residues. The germline V gene has CDR1 MNHEY and CDR2 SVGAGI. The clonotype was recovered from an adult with an advanced solid tumor such as melanoma, head and neck, liver or kidney cancer. Sequencing was performed on CD4+ or CD8+ T cells sorted from blood, taken in a trial of the OX40 agonist ivuxolimab. J is TRBJ1-5 and V is TRBV6-5; the D is unclear. The CDR3 loop reads CASSYVADSNQPQHF. In DNA form, the CDR3 reads TGTGCCAGCAGTTACGTAGCAGATAGCAATCAGCCCCAGCATTTT.